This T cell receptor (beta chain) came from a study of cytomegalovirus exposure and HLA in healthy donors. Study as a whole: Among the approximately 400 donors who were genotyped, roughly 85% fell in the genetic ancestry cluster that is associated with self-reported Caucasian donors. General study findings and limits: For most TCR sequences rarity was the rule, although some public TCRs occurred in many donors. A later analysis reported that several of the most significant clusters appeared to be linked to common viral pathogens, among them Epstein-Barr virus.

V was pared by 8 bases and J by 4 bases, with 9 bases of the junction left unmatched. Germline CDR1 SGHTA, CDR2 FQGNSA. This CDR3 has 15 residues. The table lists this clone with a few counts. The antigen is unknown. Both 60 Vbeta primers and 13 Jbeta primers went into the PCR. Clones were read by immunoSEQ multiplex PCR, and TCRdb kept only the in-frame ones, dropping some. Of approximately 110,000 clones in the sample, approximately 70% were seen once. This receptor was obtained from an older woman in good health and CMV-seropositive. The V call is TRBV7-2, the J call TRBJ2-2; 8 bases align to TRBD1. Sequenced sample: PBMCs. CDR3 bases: TGTGCCAGCCTGCCACAGGGGGGAGGCACCGGGGAGCTGTTTTTT. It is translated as CASLPQGGGTGELFF.